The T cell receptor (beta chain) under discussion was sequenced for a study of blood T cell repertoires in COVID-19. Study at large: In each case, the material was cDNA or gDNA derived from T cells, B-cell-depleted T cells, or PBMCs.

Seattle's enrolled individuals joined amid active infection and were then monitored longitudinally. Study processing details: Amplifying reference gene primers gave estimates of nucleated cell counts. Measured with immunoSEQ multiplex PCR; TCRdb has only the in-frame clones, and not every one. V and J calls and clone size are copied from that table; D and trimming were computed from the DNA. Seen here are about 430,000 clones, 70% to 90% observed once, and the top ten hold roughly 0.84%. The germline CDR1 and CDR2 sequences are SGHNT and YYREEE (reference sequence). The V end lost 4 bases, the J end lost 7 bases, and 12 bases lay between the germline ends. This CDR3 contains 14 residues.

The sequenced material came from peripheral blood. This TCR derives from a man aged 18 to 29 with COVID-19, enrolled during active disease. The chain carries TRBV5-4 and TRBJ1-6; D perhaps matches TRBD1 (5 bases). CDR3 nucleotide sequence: TGTGCCAGCAGCCGGGGGGAGGGAAATTCACCCCTCCACTTT. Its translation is CASSRGEGNSPLHF.